This record covers a single T cell receptor beta chain. Repertoires were generated with immunoSEQ multiplex PCR, while TCRdb's copy carries only in-frame clones and drops some. The sample contains about 77,000 clones, approximately 95% of which appear only once. The data were taken from a study of OX40 agonist ivuxolimab in advanced cancers. With 9 bases clipped from V and 2 bases from J, the junction kept 5 bases outside the gene matches. CDR3 length: 13 amino acids. CDR1 and CDR2 (germline): MDHEN, SYDVKM. V gene TRBV28 combines with J gene TRBJ2-7; 9 positions match TRBD1. The sample in question was CD4+ or CD8+ T cells sorted from blood, obtained in a trial of the OX40 agonist ivuxolimab. The source of this sequence is an adult with an advanced solid tumor such as melanoma, head and neck, liver or kidney cancer. This CDR3 is CASSTGGTYEQYF. In DNA, the CDR3 is TGTGCCAGTTCGACAGGGGGAACCTACGAGCAGTACTTC.